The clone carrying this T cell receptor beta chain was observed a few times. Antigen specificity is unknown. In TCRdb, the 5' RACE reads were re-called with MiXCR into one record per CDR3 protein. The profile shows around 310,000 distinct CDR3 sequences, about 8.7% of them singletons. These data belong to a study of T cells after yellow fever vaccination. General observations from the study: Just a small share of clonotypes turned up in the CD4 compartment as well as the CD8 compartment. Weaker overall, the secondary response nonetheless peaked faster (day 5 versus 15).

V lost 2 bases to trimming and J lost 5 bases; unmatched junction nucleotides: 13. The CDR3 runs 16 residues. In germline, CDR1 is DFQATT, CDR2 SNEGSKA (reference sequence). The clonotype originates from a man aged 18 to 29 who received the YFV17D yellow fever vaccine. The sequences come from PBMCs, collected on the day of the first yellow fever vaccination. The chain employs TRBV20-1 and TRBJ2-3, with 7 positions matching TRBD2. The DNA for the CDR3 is TGCAGTGCTAGAACTAGGGAGGGACTTCCGGGAGATACGCAGTATTTT. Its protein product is CSARTREGLPGDTQYF.